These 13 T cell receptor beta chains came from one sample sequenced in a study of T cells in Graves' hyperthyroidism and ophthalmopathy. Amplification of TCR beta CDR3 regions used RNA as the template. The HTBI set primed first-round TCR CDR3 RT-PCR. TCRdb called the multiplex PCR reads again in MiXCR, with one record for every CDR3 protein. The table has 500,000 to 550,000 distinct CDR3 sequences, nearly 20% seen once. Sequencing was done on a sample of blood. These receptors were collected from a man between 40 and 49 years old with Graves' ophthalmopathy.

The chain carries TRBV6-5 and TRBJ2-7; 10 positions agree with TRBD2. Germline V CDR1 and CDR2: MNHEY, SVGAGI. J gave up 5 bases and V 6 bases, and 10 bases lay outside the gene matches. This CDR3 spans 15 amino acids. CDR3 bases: TGTGCCAGCAGGTTAGAGCGGGAGGGATGGAACGAGCAGTACTTC. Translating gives CASRLEREGWNEQYF.

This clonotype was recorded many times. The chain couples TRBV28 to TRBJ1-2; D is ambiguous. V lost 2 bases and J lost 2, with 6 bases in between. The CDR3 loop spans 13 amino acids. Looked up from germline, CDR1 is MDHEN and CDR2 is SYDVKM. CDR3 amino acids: CASSLGLNYGYTF. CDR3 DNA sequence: TGTGCCAGCAGTTTAGGCCTAAACTATGGCTACACCTTC.

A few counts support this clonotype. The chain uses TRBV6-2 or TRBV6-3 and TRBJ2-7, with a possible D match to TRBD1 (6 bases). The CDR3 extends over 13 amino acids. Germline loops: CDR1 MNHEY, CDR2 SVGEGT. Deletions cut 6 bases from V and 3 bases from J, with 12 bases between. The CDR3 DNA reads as TGTGCCAGCAGCTCTGGGGGCAACTACGAGCAGTACTTC. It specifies CASSSGGNYEQYF.

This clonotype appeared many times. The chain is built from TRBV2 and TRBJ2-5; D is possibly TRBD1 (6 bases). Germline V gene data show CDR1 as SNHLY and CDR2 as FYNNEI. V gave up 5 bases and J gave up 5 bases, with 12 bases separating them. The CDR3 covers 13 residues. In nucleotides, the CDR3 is TGTGCCAGCAGTAAGGACAGAGAGGAGACCCAGTACTTC. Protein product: CASSKDREETQYF.

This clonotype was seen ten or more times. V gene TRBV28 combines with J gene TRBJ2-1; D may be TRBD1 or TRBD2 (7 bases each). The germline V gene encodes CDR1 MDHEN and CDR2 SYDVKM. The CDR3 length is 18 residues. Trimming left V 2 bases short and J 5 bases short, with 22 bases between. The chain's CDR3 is CASSLKSPRGRGHNEQFF. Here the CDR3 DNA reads TGTGCCAGCAGTTTAAAATCCCCTCGGGGGAGGGGGCACAATGAGCAGTTCTTC.

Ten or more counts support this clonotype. The CDR3 DNA reads TGTGCCAGCAGCTTAGCGGGAGGGAAAGACGAGCAGTACTTC. Protein product: CASSLAGGKDEQYF. This sequence joins TRBV7-8 and TRBJ2-7, with 7 bases aligning to TRBD2. The germline V gene encodes CDR1 SGHVS and CDR2 FQNEAQ. V was clipped by 0 bases and J by 5 bases; unmatched bases: 4. There are 14 residues in the CDR3.

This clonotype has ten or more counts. The CDR3 nucleotides read TGTGCCAGCAGATCAGGGGCTGGTACACCCCTCCACTTT. It specifies CASRSGAGTPLHF. V is TRBV28 and J is TRBJ1-6; TRBD1 is a possible D gene (6 bases). The CDR3 totals 13 residues. Trimming left V 6 bases short and J 11 bases short, with 14 bases between. Germline assignment: CDR1 MDHEN and CDR2 SYDVKM.

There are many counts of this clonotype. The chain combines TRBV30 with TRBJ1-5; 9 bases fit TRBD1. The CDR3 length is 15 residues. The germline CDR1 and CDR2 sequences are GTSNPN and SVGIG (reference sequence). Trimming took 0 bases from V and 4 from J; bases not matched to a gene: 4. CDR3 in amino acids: CAWSVGTGRNQPQHF. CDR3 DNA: TGTGCCTGGAGTGTAGGGACAGGGCGGAATCAGCCCCAGCATTTT.

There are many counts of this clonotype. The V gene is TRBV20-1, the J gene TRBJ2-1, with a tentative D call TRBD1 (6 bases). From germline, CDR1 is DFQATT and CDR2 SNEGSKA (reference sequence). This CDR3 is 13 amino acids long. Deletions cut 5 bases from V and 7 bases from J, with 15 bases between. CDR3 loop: CSAQARGSNEQFF. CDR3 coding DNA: TGCAGTGCTCAAGCCAGGGGATCGAATGAGCAGTTCTTC.

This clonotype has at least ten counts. CDR3 region: CASSLKADDYEQYF. CDR3 sequence (DNA): TGTGCCAGCAGCTTAAAAGCGGACGACTACGAGCAGTACTTC. The V call is TRBV13, the J call TRBJ2-7; tentatively, D is TRBD2 (5 bases). The V end lost 2 bases, the J end lost 3 bases, and 11 bases lay between the germline ends. The germline V gene has CDR1 PRHDT and CDR2 FYEKMQ (reference sequence). This CDR3 comprises 14 residues.

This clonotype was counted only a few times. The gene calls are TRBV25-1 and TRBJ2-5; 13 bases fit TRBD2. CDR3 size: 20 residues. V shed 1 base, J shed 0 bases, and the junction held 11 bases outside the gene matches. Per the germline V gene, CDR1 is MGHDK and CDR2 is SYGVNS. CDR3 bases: TGTGCCAGCAGTGAATCGCTGCGGACTAGCGGGGGACCGTACCAAGAGACCCAGTACTTC. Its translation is CASSESLRTSGGPYQETQYF.

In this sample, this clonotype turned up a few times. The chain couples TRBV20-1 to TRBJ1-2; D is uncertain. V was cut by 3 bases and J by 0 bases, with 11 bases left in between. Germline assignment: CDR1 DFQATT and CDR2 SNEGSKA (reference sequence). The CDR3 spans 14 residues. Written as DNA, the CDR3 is TGCAGTGCTAGGGACGGTTTAGCTAACTATGGCTACACCTTC. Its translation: CSARDGLANYGYTF.

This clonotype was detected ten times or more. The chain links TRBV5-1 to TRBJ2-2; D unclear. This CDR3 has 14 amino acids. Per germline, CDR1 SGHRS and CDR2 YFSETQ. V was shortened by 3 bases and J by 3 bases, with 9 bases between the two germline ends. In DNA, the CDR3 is TGCGCCAGCAGCTGGCTAGGGTACACCGGGGAGCTGTTTTTT. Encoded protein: CASSWLGYTGELFF.